These T cell receptor beta chains were read from a single sample in a study of beta chain features in type 1 diabetes. This table comes from immunoSEQ multiplex PCR, and its TCRdb copy is limited to in-frame clones, with some not included. The sample lists 300,000 or so clones; roughly 8% were seen once. The sample taken for sequencing was central memory CD4+ T cells from blood. All receptors derive from a woman in her late teens or twenties in good health. Each CDR3 is given with its conserved first and last residue. D genes are given only for firm matches. Clone size is shown for a subset of rows, as once, few, many or a class of expanded clone.

>TRBD2|TRBV11-2|.|TRBJ2-5
TGTGCCAGCAGCCGTACTAGCGGGAGTAAGACCCAGTACTTC
CASSRTSGSKTQYF
>.|TRBV11-2|.|TRBJ2-1
TGTGCCAGCGGCAACAATGAGCAGTTCTTC
CASGNNEQFF
>.|TRBV19|.|TRBJ2-2
TGTGCCAGTAGACAAACAAGGAACACCGGGGAGCTGTTTTTT
CASRQTRNTGELFF
>.|TRBV6-6|few|TRBJ2-7
TGTGCCAGCAGTTACTCGGTAGGGTCCGAGCAGTACTTC
CASSYSVGSEQYF
>.|TRBV2|.|TRBJ1-2
TGTGCCAGCAGCCTAGACAGAACATACTATGGCTACACCTTC
CASSLDRTYYGYTF
>.|TRBV5-4|.|TRBJ1-2
TGTGCCAGCAGCTTGAAGAAAAGGGACTATGGCTACACCTTC
CASSLKKRDYGYTF
>.|TRBV7-6|.|TRBJ2-2
TGTGCCAGCAGCTTGAGCAGAACCGGGGAGCTGTTTTTT
CASSLSRTGELFF
>TRBD1|TRBV7-2|many|TRBJ1-2
TGTGCCAGCAGCTTGCTGACAGGGGATGGCTATGGCTACACCTTC
CASSLLTGDGYGYTF
>.|TRBV9|few|TRBJ2-3
TGTGCCAGCAGCCCCAGCCCCACAGATACGCAGTATTTT
CASSPSPTDTQYF
>.|TRBV28|.|TRBJ1-2
TGTGCCAGCAGCCAAGTCTCTAACTATGGCTACACCTTC
CASSQVSNYGYTF
>TRBD1|TRBV5-1|.|TRBJ1-5
TGCGCCAGCAGCCGCATGAGGACAGGGATTGCTCAGCCCCAGCATTTT
CASSRMRTGIAQPQHF
>TRBD1|TRBV18|.|TRBJ2-7
TGTGCCAGCTCACCCGGACAGGGTGCCGCCTACGAGCAGTACTTC
CASSPGQGAAYEQYF
>TRBD2|TRBV7-2|.|TRBJ2-3
TGTGCCAGCAGCTTAGAGATGGCGGGAGGTTATACGCAGTATTTT
CASSLEMAGGYTQYF
>TRBD1|TRBV7-9|.|TRBJ2-5
TGTGCCAGCAGCGCCCGAGCCCGGGACAGGCTACTAAGGGAGACCCAGTACTTC
CASSARARDRLLRETQYF
>TRBD1|TRBV28|few|TRBJ1-5
TGTGCCAGCAGTTTTCTAGGGGGCGCCGAAAATCAGCCCCAGCATTTT
CASSFLGGAENQPQHF
>.|TRBV5-4|few|TRBJ1-2
TGCGCCAGCAGCTTGGCCTCACGGTCTGGCTACACCTTC
CASSLASRSGYTF
>TRBD2|TRBV5-1|.|TRBJ2-1
TGCGCCAGCAGCCCCGTAGCGGGGAGCTCCTACAATGAGCAGTTCTTC
CASSPVAGSSYNEQFF
>.|TRBV7-8|.|TRBJ2-1
TGTGCCAGCAGCGCGGGGAGAGGCTCCTACAATGAGCAGTTCTTC
CASSAGRGSYNEQFF
>TRBD2|TRBV5-6|few|TRBJ2-5
TGTGCCAGCAGTCAACCCACTAGCGGCCAAGAGACCCAGTACTTC
CASSQPTSGQETQYF
>TRBD2|TRBV2|.|TRBJ2-1
TGTGCCAGCAGTGTTAGCGGGAGGGAGAATGAGCAGTTCTTC
CASSVSGRENEQFF
>TRBD1|TRBV28|few|TRBJ1-4
TGTGCCACCCAGGGGGGCACAGGGGTCGAAAAACTGTTTTTT
CATQGGTGVEKLFF
>TRBD1|TRBV4-3|many|TRBJ1-4
TGCGCCAGCAGCCAAGATCTCGTGGGACAGGGAGGCGAAAAACTGTTTTTT
CASSQDLVGQGGEKLFF
>TRBD1|TRBV5-4|many|TRBJ2-1
TGTGCCAGCAGCAAGACAGGGGTCTCCTACAATGAGCAGTTCTTC
CASSKTGVSYNEQFF
>TRBD2|TRBV15|few|TRBJ2-3
TGTGCCACCAGCAGTTTAACTAGCGGGAACACAGATACGCAGTATTTT
CATSSLTSGNTDTQYF
>.|TRBV11-3|.|TRBJ2-3
TGTGCCAGCAGCCTTCCCCTCACAGATACGCAGTATTTT
CASSLPLTDTQYF
>.|TRBV7-5|.|TRBJ1-2
TGTGCCAGCAGCCAAATTGGCTACACCTTC
CASSQIGYTF
>.|TRBV11-2|many|TRBJ2-3
TGTGCCAGCAGCCTTCCCCTCACAGATACGCAGTATTTT
CASSLPLTDTQYF
>.|TRBV4-3|.|TRBJ2-7
TGCGCCAGCAGCCAAGAGACAGGTCCCACCTACGAGCAGTACTTC
CASSQETGPTYEQYF
>.|TRBV19|.|TRBJ1-2
TGTGCCAGTACCGGGCTTGCTGCCTATGGCTACACCTTC
CASTGLAAYGYTF
>TRBD1|TRBV29-1|many|TRBJ2-7
TGCAGCGTTGAAGGACAGGGACGCTACGAGCAGTACTTC
CSVEGQGRYEQYF
>.|TRBV10-3|few|TRBJ2-7
TGTGCCATCAGTGAGGAGTTCTCCTACGAGCAGTACTTC
CAISEEFSYEQYF
>.|TRBV18|.|TRBJ2-3
TGTGCCAGCTCACAGAATATAGCGGCAGAAACTACAGATACGCAGTATTTT
CASSQNIAAETTDTQYF
>TRBD2|TRBV9|.|TRBJ2-1
TGTGCCAGCAGCGTGGGCAGGACGGGAGGCCTGGATGAGCAGTTCTTC
CASSVGRTGGLDEQFF
>TRBD1|TRBV6-6|few|TRBJ1-2
TGTGCCAGCACTCGGGACAGGGAATACTATGGCTACACCTTC
CASTRDREYYGYTF
>.|TRBV4-2|few|TRBJ2-4
TGTGCCAGCAGCCAAGCTGGGTGGTCCTCGGGGAACATTCAGTACTTC
CASSQAGWSSGNIQYF
>TRBD1|TRBV18|few|TRBJ1-5
TGTGCCAGCTCGCCAGACAGGGGCGGTCAGCCCCAGCATTTT
CASSPDRGGQPQHF
>TRBD1|TRBV9|few|TRBJ1-3
TGTGCCAGCAGCTTGACAGGGGTGTGGGGAAACACCATATATTTT
CASSLTGVWGNTIYF
>.|TRBV28|.|TRBJ1-4
TGTGCCAGCAGTTTCAATCCACTACGGGAAAAACTGTTTTTT
CASSFNPLREKLFF
>TRBD2|TRBV19|.|TRBJ2-2
TGTGCCAGTGCCTCGCTAGCGGGAGACACCGGGGAGCTGTTTTTT
CASASLAGDTGELFF
>TRBD1|TRBV6-5|few|TRBJ1-2
TGTGCCAGCAGTTACTCGGGACAGGGGGAATATGGCTACACCTTC
CASSYSGQGEYGYTF
>.|TRBV5-1|few|TRBJ1-2
TGCGCCAGCAGCCCTACAGGAGGAAACTATGGCTACACCTTC
CASSPTGGNYGYTF
>.|TRBV28|many|TRBJ2-6
TGTGCCAGCAGAATCGGGTTTGCCAACGTCCTGACTTTC
CASRIGFANVLTF
>.|TRBV11-2|few|TRBJ2-7
TGTGCCAGCAGCTCCTACTGGGAGCAGTACTTC
CASSSYWEQYF
>.|TRBV7-7|few|TRBJ2-5
TGTGCTAGCAGCCGACTAGTTTCGGAGACCCAGTACTTC
CASSRLVSETQYF
>.|TRBV2|once|TRBJ1-5
TGTGCCAGCAGTGTGGGAGCTAGGAGTCAGCCCCAGCATTTT
CASSVGARSQPQHF
>.|TRBV9|.|TRBJ2-5
TGTGCCAGCAGCCCTGGACACAACCAAGAGACCCAGTACTTC
CASSPGHNQETQYF
>.|TRBV4-3|.|TRBJ2-1
TGCGCCAGCAGCCTCAACAGGGGGGGTGTTGGGCACAATGAGCAGTTCTTC
CASSLNRGGVGHNEQFF
>.|TRBV6-5|few|TRBJ2-1
TGTGCCAGCAGTTACTGGGAGGATGAGCAGTTCTTC
CASSYWEDEQFF
>.|TRBV7-2|.|TRBJ1-1
TGTGCCAGCAGCAACAGCGTGAACACTGAAGCTTTCTTT
CASSNSVNTEAFF
>TRBD1|TRBV6-5|.|TRBJ2-1
TGTGCCAGCAGCACCACAGGGGATGAGCAGTTCTTC
CASSTTGDEQFF
>TRBD2|TRBV4-1|.|TRBJ2-7
TGCGCCAGCAGCCACCTGGGACTAGCGATCGACGAGCAGTACTTC
CASSHLGLAIDEQYF
>TRBD2|TRBV7-8|few|TRBJ2-1
TGTGCCAGCAGCTTGCAGCGGGAGGCCTATTACAATGAGCAGTTCTTC
CASSLQREAYYNEQFF
>.|TRBV7-9|.|TRBJ2-1
TGTGCCAGCAGCGGGCCGAGTGCCTACAATGAGCAGTTCTTC
CASSGPSAYNEQFF
>.|TRBV27|few|TRBJ2-7
TGTGCCAGCAAAGACGAGCAGTACTTC
CASKDEQYF